Listed here are 3 T cell receptor beta chains from one sample, sequenced in a study of blood T cells in healthy people across ages. Using a J-beta primer mix together with a sample-barcoded 5' primer, a second PCR was run for roughly 6 to 11 cycles. TCRdb re-called the 5' RACE reads with MiXCR, one entry per CDR3 protein. The sample carries around 850,000 distinct CDR3 sequences, under 40% recorded once. The sequencing sample was made of blood. The receptors were sampled from a man in his late teens or twenties in good health.

The gene calls are TRBV6-1 and TRBJ2-7, with D uncertain. The V end was cut by 2 bases, the J end by 11 bases, with 22 bases between. Germline assignment: CDR1 MNHNS and CDR2 SASEGT. This CDR3 contains 15 residues. The DNA of the CDR3 is TGTGCCAGCAGTGAAAATACCAGAAACCCAATCCGGGAGTACTTC. As protein: CASSENTRNPIREYF.

This clonotype was seen a handful of times. The CDR3 region has the DNA TGTGCTAGTGGTCGGGGGCGAGGCACTGAAGCTTTCTTT. It encodes CASGRGRGTEAFF. The chain employs TRBV12-5 and TRBJ1-1; TRBD1 might be the D (6 bases). The V gene lost 5 bases and the J gene lost 4 bases, with 11 bases spanning the gap. The CDR3 covers 13 residues. From germline, CDR1 is LGHNT and CDR2 FRNRAP.

This clonotype was found a few times. This sequence joins TRBV12-3 or TRBV12-4 and TRBJ1-5, with TRBD1 matching over 11 bases. This CDR3 comprises 14 residues. V dropped 6 bases and J dropped 8; count of bases not matched to a gene: 6. The CDR3 DNA reads TGTGCCAGCAGAAGGACAGGGGGCGAGGAGCCCCAGCATTTT. It specifies CASRRTGGEEPQHF.